The next 14 T cell receptor beta chains were all read from a single sample in a study of T cells expressing NK-cell markers. With the 5' RACE reads reprocessed, TCRdb shows one record per CDR3 protein and no DNA. This table holds approximately 440,000 distinct CDR3 sequences. The sample comprised blood T cells: a sorted CD56 or NKG2C T cell subset, CD4+ or CD8+ T cells, or bulk PBMC T cells (not recorded which). The source of these receptors is a woman in her forties or fifties in good health.

The chain couples TRBV10-3 to TRBJ2-3; TCRdb lists TRBD2, though no DNA is available to test this call. The CDR3 contains 16 residues. Looked up from germline, CDR1 is ENHRY and CDR2 is SYGVKD. Here the CDR3 reads CAISELRAGSTDTQYF.

The chain carries TRBV30 and TRBJ2-7; TCRdb reports TRBD1, a call that lacks DNA to check it against. The CDR3 extends over 14 amino acids. CDR1 and CDR2 (germline): GTSNPN, SVGIG (reference sequence). Here the CDR3 reads CAWSRETGAYEQYF.

This chain links TRBV2 with TRBJ1-1; TCRdb returns TRBD1, unconfirmable since there is no DNA. In germline, CDR1 is SNHLY, CDR2 FYNNEI. This CDR3 has 15 residues. CDR3 protein: CASSALTGGNTEAFF.

The chain recombines TRBV4-1 with TRBJ1-4. Germline lookup yields CDR1 MGHRA and CDR2 YSYEKL. This CDR3 region has 16 residues. CDR3 region: CASSQEDRAGIEKLFF.

The chain has TRBV29-1 and TRBJ2-1; TCRdb returns TRBD2, unconfirmable since there is no DNA. Germline CDR1 SQVTM, CDR2 ANQGSEA. CDR3 length equals 13 residues. The CDR3 loop reads CSGPSGTYNEQFF.

The rearrangement joins TRBV10-2 to TRBJ1-1; TCRdb's D call of TRBD1 is untestable without DNA. CDR1 is WSHSY, CDR2 SAAADI, per germline. The CDR3 is 14 residues long. CDR3 region: CASSWGQERTEAFF.

V gene TRBV23-1 combines with J gene TRBJ2-1; TCRdb returns TRBD2, unconfirmable since there is no DNA. TRBV23-1 is noted as an ORF with a role that remains uncertain. The CDR3 is made up of 16 amino acids. The CDR3 reads CASSHGTSHSYNEQFF.

The chain employs TRBV4-1 and TRBJ2-3; there is no DNA to check the TCRdb D call of TRBD1. Looked up from germline, CDR1 is MGHRA and CDR2 is YSYEKL. The CDR3 runs to 14 residues. The CDR3 region is CASRSGGEKDTQYF.

This CDR3 is CSANRDREAHEQYF. The genes are TRBV20-1 and TRBJ2-7; the TCRdb call, TRBD1, lacks DNA for checking. Germline lookup yields CDR1 DFQATT and CDR2 SNEGSKA (reference sequence). The CDR3 is 14 amino acids.

The chain links TRBV6-2 or TRBV6-3 to TRBJ1-5. The CDR3 has 16 amino acids. CDR1 is MNHEY, CDR2 SVGEGT, per germline. CDR3 sequence reads: CASSSPMIYSNQPQHF.

Here the CDR3 reads CSARVLAYNEQFF. The chain joins TRBV20-1 to TRBJ2-1. Germline values: CDR1 DFQATT, CDR2 SNEGSKA (reference sequence). The CDR3 extends over 13 amino acids.

This chain connects TRBV27 to TRBJ2-1. The germline gives CDR1 MNHEY, CDR2 SMNVEV (reference sequence). This CDR3 is built from 13 residues. This CDR3 reads CASSLMGSGEQFF.

The chain employs TRBV24-1 and TRBJ1-6; TCRdb picks TRBD1, but there is no DNA to check that call. Germline values: CDR1 KGHDR, CDR2 SFDVKD. CDR3 length: 13 amino acids. This CDR3 reads CATSDRGNSPLHF.

The chain recombines TRBV20-1 with TRBJ1-3. Looked up from germline, CDR1 is DFQATT and CDR2 is SNEGSKA (reference sequence). The CDR3 runs to 17 residues. The CDR3 loop reads CSARDRLSDGSGNTIYF.